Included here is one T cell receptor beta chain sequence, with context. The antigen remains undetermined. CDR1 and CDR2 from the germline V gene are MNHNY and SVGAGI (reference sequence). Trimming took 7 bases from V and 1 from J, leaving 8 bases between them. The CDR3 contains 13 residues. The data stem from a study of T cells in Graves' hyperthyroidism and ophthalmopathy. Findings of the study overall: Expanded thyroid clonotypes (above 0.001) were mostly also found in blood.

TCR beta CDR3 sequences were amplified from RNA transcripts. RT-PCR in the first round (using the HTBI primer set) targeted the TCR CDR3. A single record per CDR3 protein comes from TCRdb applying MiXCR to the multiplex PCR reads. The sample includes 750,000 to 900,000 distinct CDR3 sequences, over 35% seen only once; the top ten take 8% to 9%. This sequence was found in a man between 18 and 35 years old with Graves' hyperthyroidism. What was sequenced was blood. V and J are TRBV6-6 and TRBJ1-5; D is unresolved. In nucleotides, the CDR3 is TGTGCCAGCACCCTGGGCAGCAATCAGCCCCAGCATTTT. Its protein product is CASTLGSNQPQHF.